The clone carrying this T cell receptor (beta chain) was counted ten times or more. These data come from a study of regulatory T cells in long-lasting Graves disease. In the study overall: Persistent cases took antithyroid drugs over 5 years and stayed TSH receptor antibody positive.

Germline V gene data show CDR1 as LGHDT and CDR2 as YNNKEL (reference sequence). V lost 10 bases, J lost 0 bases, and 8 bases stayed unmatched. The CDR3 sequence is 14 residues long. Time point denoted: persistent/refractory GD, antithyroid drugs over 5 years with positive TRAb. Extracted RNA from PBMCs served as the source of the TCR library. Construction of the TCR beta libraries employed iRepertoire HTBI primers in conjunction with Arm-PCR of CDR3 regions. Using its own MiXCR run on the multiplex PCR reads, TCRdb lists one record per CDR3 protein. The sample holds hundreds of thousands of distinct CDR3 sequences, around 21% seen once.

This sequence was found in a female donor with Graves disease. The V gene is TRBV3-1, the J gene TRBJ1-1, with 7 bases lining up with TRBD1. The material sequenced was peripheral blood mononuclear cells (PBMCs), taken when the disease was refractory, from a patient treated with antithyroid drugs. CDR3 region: CATRGSGVNTEAFF. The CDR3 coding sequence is TGTGCCACCAGGGGGTCAGGGGTGAACACTGAAGCTTTCTTT.